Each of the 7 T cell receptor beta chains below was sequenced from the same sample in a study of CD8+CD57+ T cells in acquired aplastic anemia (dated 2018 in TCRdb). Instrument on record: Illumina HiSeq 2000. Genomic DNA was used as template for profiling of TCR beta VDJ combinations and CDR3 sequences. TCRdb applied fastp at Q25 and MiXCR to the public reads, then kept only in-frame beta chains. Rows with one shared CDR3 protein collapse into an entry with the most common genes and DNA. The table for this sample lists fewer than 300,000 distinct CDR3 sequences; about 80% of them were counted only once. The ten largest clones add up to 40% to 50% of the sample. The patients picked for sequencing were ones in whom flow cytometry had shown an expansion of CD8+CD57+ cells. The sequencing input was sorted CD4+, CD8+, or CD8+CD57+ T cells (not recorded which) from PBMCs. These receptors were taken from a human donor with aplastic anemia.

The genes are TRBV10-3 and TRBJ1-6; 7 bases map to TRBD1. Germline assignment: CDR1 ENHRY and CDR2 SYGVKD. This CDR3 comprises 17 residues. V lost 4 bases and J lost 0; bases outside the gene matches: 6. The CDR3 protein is CAISGGGQSSYNSPLHF. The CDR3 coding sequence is TGTGCCATCAGTGGCGGGGGACAGAGCTCCTATAATTCACCCCTCCACTTT.

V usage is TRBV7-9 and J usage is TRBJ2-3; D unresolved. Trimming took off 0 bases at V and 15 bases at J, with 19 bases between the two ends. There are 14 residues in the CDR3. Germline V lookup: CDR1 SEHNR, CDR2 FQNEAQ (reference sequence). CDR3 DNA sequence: TGTGCCAGCAGCTTAGCGGGCCAAGAGAATAAGTACTATTTT. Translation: CASSLAGQENKYYF.

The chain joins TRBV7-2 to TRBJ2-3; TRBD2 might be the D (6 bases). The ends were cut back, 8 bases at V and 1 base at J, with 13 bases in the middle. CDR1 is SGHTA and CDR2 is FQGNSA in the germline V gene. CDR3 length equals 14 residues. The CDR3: CASGSPGGTDTQYF. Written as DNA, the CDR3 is TGTGCCAGCGGCTCCCCGGGGGGCACAGATACGCAGTATTTT.

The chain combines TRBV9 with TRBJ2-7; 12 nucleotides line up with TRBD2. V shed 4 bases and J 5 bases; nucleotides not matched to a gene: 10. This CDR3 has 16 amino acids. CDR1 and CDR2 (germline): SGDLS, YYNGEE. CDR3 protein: CASSPRLAGGRDEQYF. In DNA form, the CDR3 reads TGTGCCAGCAGCCCTCGGCTAGCGGGGGGGAGGGACGAGCAGTACTTC.

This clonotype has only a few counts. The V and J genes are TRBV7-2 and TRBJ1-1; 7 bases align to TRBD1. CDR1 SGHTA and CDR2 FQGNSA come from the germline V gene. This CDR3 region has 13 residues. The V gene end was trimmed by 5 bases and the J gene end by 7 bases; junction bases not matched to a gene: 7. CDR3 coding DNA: TGTGCCAGCAGCCCAGGGTGGACAGGTGAAGCTTTCTTT. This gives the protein CASSPGWTGEAFF.

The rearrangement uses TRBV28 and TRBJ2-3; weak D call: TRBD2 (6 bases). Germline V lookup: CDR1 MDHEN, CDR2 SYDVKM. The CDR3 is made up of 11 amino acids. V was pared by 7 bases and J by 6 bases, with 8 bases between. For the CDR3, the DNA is TGTGCCAGCAATCTAGCGGATACGCAGTATTTT. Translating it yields CASNLADTQYF.

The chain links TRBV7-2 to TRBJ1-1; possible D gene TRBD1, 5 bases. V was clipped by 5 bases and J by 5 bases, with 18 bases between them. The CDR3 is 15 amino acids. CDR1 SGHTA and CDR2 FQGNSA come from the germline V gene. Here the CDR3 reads CASSLPGLHGTEAFF. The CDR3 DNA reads TGTGCCAGCAGCCTTCCGGGACTCCACGGTACTGAAGCTTTCTTT.